Presented here are 7 T cell receptor beta chains from one specimen sequenced in a study of shared clonotypes between healthy human individuals. Only in-frame clones appear in the TCRdb table, and some are missing; sequencing was by immunoSEQ multiplex PCR. The sample yields nearly 1,000,000 clones, approximately 76% seen once. The material sequenced was memory CD4+ T cells sorted from blood. Specified subset: CD45RA-negative fraction. The receptor set was obtained from a man between 18 and 29 years old in good health.

This rearrangement joins TRBV7-2 to TRBJ1-1; 7 nucleotides match TRBD1. Per the germline V gene, CDR1 is SGHTA and CDR2 is FQGNSA. The CDR3 covers 13 residues. The J segment lost 8 bases and the V segment lost 5 bases, leaving 8 bases of the junction unmatched. The CDR3 nucleotides are TGTGCCAGCAGCCCTCGACAGGGTAAAGAAGCTTTCTTT. It is translated as CASSPRQGKEAFF.

As regards this clone: The sample carries other DNA sequences with the same CDR3. The J gene is TRBJ1-5, the V gene TRBV30; the D gene is possibly TRBD1 (5 bases). The V end was cut by 0 bases, the J end by 5 bases, with 8 bases between. This CDR3 is built from 13 residues. Germline V gene sequence: CDR1 GTSNPN, CDR2 SVGIG (reference sequence). The CDR3 nucleotides read TGTGCCTGGAGTGTGCAGGGCGATCAGCCCCAGCATTTT. Protein: CAWSVQGDQPQHF. The full variable domain, in which reference TRBV30 and TRBJ1-5 provide the parts outside the CDR3, is SQTIHQWPATLVQPVGSPLSLECTVEGTSNPNLYWYRQAAGRGLQLLFYSVGIGQISSEVPQNLSASRPQDRQFILSSKKLLLSDSGFYLCAWSVQGDQPQHFGDGTRLSIL.

The CDR3 loop reads CASSLRGGEETQYF. For the CDR3, the DNA is TGTGCCAGCTCTCTCCGGGGGGGAGAAGAGACCCAGTACTTC. V usage is TRBV18 and J usage is TRBJ2-5, with 8 bases aligning to TRBD2. Trimming removed 6 bases from V and 3 bases from J; junction bases left unmatched: 6. The CDR3 has 14 amino acids. Germline V gives CDR1 KGHSH, CDR2 LQKENI.

V gene TRBV6-5 combines with J gene TRBJ1-5, with D unclear. Germline values: CDR1 MNHEY, CDR2 SVGAGI. Trimming removed 7 bases from V and 4 bases from J, with 11 bases in between. This CDR3 is built from 13 residues. The CDR3, as DNA: TGTGCCAGCAAGGACGTAGGGAATCAGCCCCAGCATTTT. As protein: CASKDVGNQPQHF.

This clone turned up a few times. V and J are TRBV6-5 and TRBJ1-2, with 7 positions matching TRBD1. Trimming cost V 6 bases and J 8 bases; bases outside gene matches: 6. CDR1 MNHEY and CDR2 SVGAGI come from the germline V gene. This CDR3 comprises 12 residues. CDR3 protein: CASRNDRDGYTF. The CDR3 DNA follows: TGTGCCAGCAGGAACGACAGGGACGGCTACACCTTC.

This clone was recorded many times. Different DNA sequences within this sample yield the same CDR3. The genes are TRBV19 and TRBJ2-7, with D perhaps matching TRBD1 (6 bases). The germline V gene encodes CDR1 LNHDA and CDR2 SQIVND (reference sequence). V gave up 5 bases and J gave up 1 base, with 15 bases separating them. The CDR3 is 15 amino acids. This chain's CDR3 is CASSPWTESSYEQYF. For the CDR3, the DNA is TGTGCCAGTAGTCCCTGGACAGAGTCTTCCTACGAGCAGTACTTC. The full variable domain, with the rest looked up from reference TRBV19 and TRBJ2-7, is DGGITQSPKYLFRKEGQNVTLSCEQNLNHDAMYWYRQDPGQGLRLIYYSQIVNDFQKGDIAEGYSVSREKKESFPLTVTSAQKNPTAFYLCASSPWTESSYEQYFGPGTRLTVT.

By share, this clone counts as medium-sized. This rearrangement joins TRBV5-1 to TRBJ1-1; no firm D call. The V gene lost 4 bases and the J gene lost 2 bases, with 12 bases spanning the gap. Germline CDR1 reads SGHRS; CDR2 reads YFSETQ. The CDR3 consists of 14 residues. CDR3 nucleotide sequence: TGCGCCAGCAGCGCCCAAGGGCCTAACACTGAAGCTTTCTTT. It specifies CASSAQGPNTEAFF.